These T cell receptor beta chains were read from a single sample in a study of shared clonotypes between healthy human individuals. TCRdb keeps only in-frame clones here, not all; method: immunoSEQ multiplex PCR. The sample records approximately 620,000 clones, around 97% being singletons. Material for sequencing was naive CD4+ T cells sorted from blood. The receptors shown here come from a woman aged 25 to 39 in good health. Each CDR3 is given with its conserved first and last residue. Fields, in order: J gene, D gene, clone size, V gene, CDR3 DNA, CDR3 protein. D genes are given only for firm matches. Clone size is not always given. Where it is, it says once, few, many or a class for expanded clones.

TRBJ1-3 | NA | NA | TRBV2 | TGTGCCAGCAGTGGTCCGGCCGGAAACACCATATATTTT | CASSGPAGNTIYF
TRBJ1-1 | NA | once | TRBV6-6 | TGTGCCAGCAGTTACTCGTTAGGGGGCACTGAAGCTTTCTTT | CASSYSLGGTEAFF
TRBJ2-7 | NA | NA | TRBV2 | TGTGCCAGCAGCAGAGGGGCATACGAGCAGTACTTC | CASSRGAYEQYF
TRBJ2-7 | TRBD2 | NA | TRBV7-9 | TGTGCCAGCAGCCAAGGGACTAGCGGGAGGGCCAGCTCCTACGAGCAGTACTTC | CASSQGTSGRASSYEQYF
TRBJ1-3 | NA | NA | TRBV10-2 | TGCGCCAGCAGTGCCACAGATGGAAACACCATATATTTT | CASSATDGNTIYF
TRBJ2-7 | TRBD2 | NA | TRBV30 | TGTGCCTGGAGTGTCGGTAGCGGGAGTTTCGAGCAGTACTTC | CAWSVGSGSFEQYF
TRBJ1-5 | NA | NA | TRBV6-6 | TGTGCCAGCAGTTACTCGGGTCGGACCAGCAATCAGCCCCAGCATTTT | CASSYSGRTSNQPQHF
TRBJ1-1 | NA | NA | TRBV5-1 | TGCGCCAGCAGCTTAGGGCTATGGGACACTGAAGCTTTCTTT | CASSLGLWDTEAFF
TRBJ1-1 | NA | NA | TRBV7-2 | TGTGCCAGCAGCCGACTCGGGGGGCAGTGGACTGAAGCTTTCTTT | CASSRLGGQWTEAFF
TRBJ2-5 | TRBD1 | once | TRBV28 | TGTGCCAGCAGTCCCGGGACAGTTATGGGAGAGACCCAGTACTTC | CASSPGTVMGETQYF
TRBJ2-7 | TRBD2 | NA | TRBV2 | TGTGTCAGCAGAACCCCAGCGGGGGGCCACGAGCAGTACTTC | CVSRTPAGGHEQYF
TRBJ2-5 | TRBD1 | NA | TRBV5-4 | TGTGCCAGCAGCAATACAGGGGTAGAGACCCAGTACTTC | CASSNTGVETQYF
TRBJ2-7 | TRBD1 | NA | TRBV10-1 | TGCGCCAGCAGTGAGTCGGGACAGTTCTACGAGCAGTACTTC | CASSESGQFYEQYF
TRBJ2-5 | NA | once | TRBV30 | TGTGCCTGGAGTGTATGGGCGGTGGGGGCGAAGACCCAGTACTTC | CAWSVWAVGAKTQYF
TRBJ2-7 | TRBD2 | NA | TRBV5-1 | TGCGCCAGCAGCTTGGGGGTATCCGGGACTAGCGTAGCCTACGAGCAGTACTTC | CASSLGVSGTSVAYEQYF
TRBJ2-1 | TRBD2 | NA | TRBV5-1 | TGCGCCAGCAGGTCTTGGAGCGGGACCTTGGGGAATGAGCAGTTCTTC | CASRSWSGTLGNEQFF
TRBJ2-7 | NA | once | TRBV11-1 | TGTGCCAGCAGCTTATACGGGGGCAGCTCCTACGAGCAGTACTTC | CASSLYGGSSYEQYF
TRBJ1-5 | NA | NA | TRBV15 | TGTGCCACCAGCAGAGTGGAGGGTTGGGGGAATCAGCCCCAGCATTTT | CATSRVEGWGNQPQHF
TRBJ2-1 | NA | NA | TRBV28 | TGTGCCAGCAGGGGAAGACGGAGCCGCTACAATGAGCAGTTCTTC | CASRGRRSRYNEQFF
TRBJ1-2 | TRBD1 | NA | TRBV19 | TGTGCCAGTAGTAGAGGACAGGTGTCCGCCTATGGCTACACCTTC | CASSRGQVSAYGYTF
TRBJ2-3 | NA | NA | TRBV27 | TGTGCCAGCAGTTTTTGGAGGGGATCCACAGATACGCAGTATTTT | CASSFWRGSTDTQYF
TRBJ2-5 | TRBD1 | NA | TRBV4-1 | TGCGCCAGCAGCCAAGCTGGGACAGGGGTTGAGACCCAGTACTTC | CASSQAGTGVETQYF
TRBJ1-5 | NA | NA | TRBV2 | TGTGCCAGCAGGGGAAGCAATCAGCCCCAGCATTTT | CASRGSNQPQHF
TRBJ2-3 | NA | NA | TRBV1 | TGCACCAGCAGCCAAGACGAAGGTGACTTTCCCACAGATACGCAGTATTTT | CTSSQDEGDFPTDTQYF
TRBJ2-2 | TRBD1 | NA | TRBV18 | TGTGCCAGCTCACCACCGGGACAGGGTTTCACCGGGGAGCTGTTTTTT | CASSPPGQGFTGELFF
TRBJ1-5 | NA | NA | TRBV27 | TGTGCCAGCAGGGGGGGAGGGCCTCGACGGCAGCCCCAGCATTTT | CASRGGGPRRQPQHF
TRBJ2-3 | NA | NA | TRBV10-2 | TGCGCCAGCCGCGCGGATACGCAGTATTTT | CASRADTQYF
TRBJ2-7 | TRBD1 | NA | TRBV7-9 | TGTGCCAGCAGCCCAACCAGGTTGGGTCAGGGGGTAAACGAGCAGTACTTC | CASSPTRLGQGVNEQYF
TRBJ1-1 | TRBD1 | NA | TRBV7-2 | TGTGCCAGCAGCTTAACAGGGGACACTGAAGCTTTCTTT | CASSLTGDTEAFF
TRBJ2-7 | TRBD1 | NA | TRBV18 | TGTGCCAGCTCACCACCGGGGGGACAGGGGGATTACGAGCAGTACTTC | CASSPPGGQGDYEQYF
TRBJ2-5 | TRBD2 | NA | TRBV29-1 | TGCAGCGTTGTAGCGGGAGGGCCGGAGACCCAGTACTTC | CSVVAGGPETQYF
TRBJ2-2 | NA | NA | TRBV4-1 | TGCGCCAGCAGCCAAGAAGGAGTTGAGCGGGCGAACACCGGGGAGCTGTTTTTT | CASSQEGVERANTGELFF
TRBJ1-3 | NA | NA | TRBV25-1 | TGTGCCAGCGAAGGGGAACCTGGAAACACCATATATTTT | CASEGEPGNTIYF
TRBJ1-1 | NA | NA | TRBV7-9 | TGTGCCAGCAGCCCACCCCGGGAAGGTGAAGCTTTCTTT | CASSPPREGEAFF
TRBJ2-1 | TRBD2 | once | TRBV11-3 | TGTGCCAGCAGCTTCAGCGGGAGTTTGGGGGGTGAGCAGTTCTTC | CASSFSGSLGGEQFF
TRBJ2-5 | NA | NA | TRBV12-1 | TGTGCCAGCAGCGACGCATTAGCGGGAGTTGATGAGACCCAGTACTTC | CASSDALAGVDETQYF
TRBJ2-7 | TRBD2 | NA | TRBV10-2 | TGCGCCAGCAGGTCCGGGACTAGCGGCTCCTACGAGCAGTACTTC | CASRSGTSGSYEQYF
TRBJ2-1 | NA | NA | TRBV2 | TGTGCCAGCAGGGAATCGGCTAGCTCCTACAATGAGCAGTTCTTC | CASRESASSYNEQFF
TRBJ2-7 | TRBD2 | NA | TRBV7-6 | TGTGCCAGCAGCTCCAGAGGACTAGCCCCCTACGAGCAGTACTTC | CASSSRGLAPYEQYF
TRBJ1-3 | TRBD1 | NA | TRBV7-3 | TGTGCCAGCAGCTTAAGTCGGGACAGGGGAAACACCATATATTTT | CASSLSRDRGNTIYF
TRBJ1-1 | NA | NA | TRBV7-9 | TGTGCCAGCAGCTTAGGGGTAGGGGGCACTGAAGCTTTCTTT | CASSLGVGGTEAFF
TRBJ1-1 | NA | NA | TRBV6-6 | TGTGCCAGCAGTGATCGGCCATCGTATGAAGCTTTCTTT | CASSDRPSYEAFF
TRBJ2-7 | TRBD1 | NA | TRBV5-5 | TGTGCCAGCAACCCGACAGGGGACAGCCCTGGGGTGGGCTTC | CASNPTGDSPGVGF
TRBJ2-1 | NA | NA | TRBV14 | TGTGCCAGCAGCCCAATCCGGGACCCAACGCCCAATGAGCAGTTCTTC | CASSPIRDPTPNEQFF
TRBJ1-5 | NA | NA | TRBV28 | NA | CASILDGSNQPQHF
TRBJ2-7 | TRBD2 | NA | TRBV5-5 | TGTGCCAGCAGCTTGAGTACTAGCGCAAGTTACGAGCAGTACTTC | CASSLSTSASYEQYF
TRBJ2-7 | NA | NA | TRBV6-5 | TGTGCCAGCAGCCCCATTCTCAAGCACGAGCAGTACTTC | CASSPILKHEQYF
TRBJ2-1 | NA | NA | TRBV5-1 | TGCGCCAGCAGCTTGGAAGAGGGTGATGAGCAGTTCTTC | CASSLEEGDEQFF
TRBJ2-5 | NA | NA | TRBV11-2 | TGTGCCAGCAGCACCACTTATGACAGGCAACGAAGAGAGACCCAGTACTTC | CASSTTYDRQRRETQYF
TRBJ2-3 | TRBD1 | NA | TRBV28 | TGTGCCAGCAGTTTACCACAGGGGCCCACAGATACGCAGTATTTT | CASSLPQGPTDTQYF
TRBJ2-2 | NA | NA | TRBV11-3 | TGTGCCAGCAGCTTAGGTGTGGGGCCCGACACCGGGGAGCTGTTTTTT | CASSLGVGPDTGELFF
TRBJ2-5 | NA | NA | TRBV19 | TGTGCCAGTAGTATCCTTTCGGGATTGGAGCAGTACTTC | CASSILSGLEQYF
TRBJ1-1 | TRBD1 | NA | TRBV28 | TGTGCCAGCAGTCTCGACAGGGGAAGTTCTGAAGCTTTCTTT | CASSLDRGSSEAFF